This TCR beta chain was profiled in a study of blood T cell repertoires in COVID-19. The assay was immunoSEQ multiplex PCR, and TCRdb's table has in-frame clones only and misses some. The sample lists around 30,000 clones, over 75% occurring once. This CDR3 comprises 16 residues. V lost 5 bases, J lost 3 bases, and 9 bases stayed unmatched. Germline V gene sequence: CDR1 SGHAT, CDR2 FQNNGV. Material: peripheral blood. V usage is TRBV11-2 and J usage is TRBJ1-4; 7 bases align to TRBD1. The TCR sequence derives from a man aged 55 to 70 with active COVID-19. The CDR3 loop reads CASSREGARANEKLFF. CDR3 DNA sequence: TGTGCCAGCAGCCGGGAGGGGGCGCGGGCTAATGAAAAACTGTTTTTT. Full variable domain (missing parts from reference TRBV11-2 and TRBJ1-4): EAGVAQSPRYKIIEKRQSVAFWCNPISGHATLYWYQQILGQGPKLLIQFQNNGVVDDSQLPKDRFSAERLKGVDSTLKIQPAKLEDSAVYLCASSREGARANEKLFFGSGTQLSVL.